Listed here are 32 T cell receptor beta chains from one sample, sequenced in a study of regulatory dendritic cells for organ transplantation. These receptors are not linked to any known antigen. Sorted subsets were CFSE-labeled and cultured about 5 days with allogeneic dendritic cells. Data came from immunoSEQ multiplex PCR; TCRdb stores just in-frame clones and leaves some out. The table lists about 10,000 clones, approximately 80% of them singletons. Sequencing was carried out using memory CD4+ T cells from blood cultured with dendritic cells. Subset: CD45RO+ memory T cells. Source of these receptors: a human donor in good health.

The chain couples TRBV5-6 to TRBJ2-5; 7 positions match TRBD2. V lost 4 bases, J lost 1 base, and 4 bases stayed unmatched. In germline, CDR1 is SGHDT, CDR2 YYEEEE. The CDR3 length is 14 residues. CDR3: CASSLGGGQETQYF. DNA for the CDR3: TGTGCCAGCAGCCTTGGGGGGGGCCAAGAGACCCAGTACTTC. Supplemented by reference TRBV5-6 and TRBJ2-5, the full variable domain reads DAGVTQSPTHLIKTRGQQVTLRCSPKSGHDTVSWYQQALGQGPQFIFQYYEEEERQRGNFPDRFSGHQFPNYSSELNVNALLLGDSALYLCASSLGGGQETQYFGPGTRLLVL.

This clone was observed a handful of times. The chain carries TRBV4-2 and TRBJ1-2, with 8 bases fitting TRBD1. Germline CDR1 and CDR2: LGHNA and YNFKEQ. The CDR3 is 22 amino acids. V gave up 2 bases and J gave up 4 bases; unmatched junction bases: 27. CDR3 residues: CASSQPTYEILHDAGGSYGYTF. Written as DNA, the CDR3 is TGTGCCAGCAGCCAACCCACATACGAAATATTACATGACGCAGGGGGCAGCTATGGCTACACCTTC.

The CDR3 is CASSLSTGTAARVTDTQYF. The CDR3 DNA is TGTGCCAGCAGTTTATCGACGGGGACAGCCGCCCGGGTCACAGATACGCAGTATTTT. This chain connects TRBV27 to TRBJ2-3; TRBD1 aligns across 7 bases. The CDR3 has 19 residues. Looked up from germline, CDR1 is MNHEY and CDR2 is SMNVEV (reference sequence). Trimming removed 0 bases from V and 2 bases from J; junction bases left unmatched: 14.

J is TRBJ1-5 and V is TRBV7-2; D unresolved. This CDR3 contains 16 residues. V was shortened by 1 base and J by 4 bases, with 14 bases between the two germline ends. Looked up from germline, CDR1 is SGHTA and CDR2 is FQGNSA. In nucleotides, the CDR3 is TGTGCCAGCAGCTTAGATCCCCCCGGACGGAATCAGCCCCAGCATTTT. It is translated as CASSLDPPGRNQPQHF.

This clone has only a few counts. The chain combines TRBV7-3 with TRBJ2-2; D is uncertain. Trimming took off 5 bases at V and 7 bases at J, with 14 bases between the two ends. The CDR3 has 14 amino acids. Germline CDR1 is SGHTA and CDR2 is FQGTGA. The CDR3 loop reads CASSPGFRSGELFF. CDR3 DNA: TGTGCCAGCAGCCCCGGCTTCCGCAGCGGGGAGCTGTTTTTT.

This sequence joins TRBV2 and TRBJ1-3; D is unresolved. The germline V and J ends were trimmed by 8 bases and 7 bases, with 9 bases remaining between them. The germline V gene has CDR1 SNHLY and CDR2 FYNNEI. CDR3 length: 11 amino acids. The CDR3 sequence: CASQHSNTIYF. The CDR3 coding sequence is TGTGCCAGCCAACATTCCAACACCATATATTTT.

The chain couples TRBV7-9 to TRBJ1-1; maybe TRBD1 (6 bases). The germline V gene encodes CDR1 SEHNR and CDR2 FQNEAQ (reference sequence). CDR3 length: 14 residues. V was shortened by 2 bases and J by 4 bases, with 11 bases between the two germline ends. DNA of the CDR3: TGTGCCAGCAGCTTACCAGGGGCGTTCACTGAAGCTTTCTTT. Translation gives CASSLPGAFTEAFF.

The V call is TRBV25-1, the J call TRBJ2-2; 7 nucleotides align to TRBD1. V shed 5 bases and J 1 base; nucleotides not matched to a gene: 4. This CDR3 spans 15 amino acids. CDR1 is MGHDK, CDR2 SYGVNS, per germline. The CDR3 sequence is CASSSRTGNTGELFF. CDR3 in DNA: TGTGCCAGCAGTTCCCGGACAGGGAACACCGGGGAGCTGTTTTTT. Full variable domain (outside the CDR3, taken from reference TRBV25-1 and TRBJ2-2): EADIYQTPRYLVIGTGKKITLECSQTMGHDKMYWYQQDPGMELHLIHYSYGVNSTEKGDLSSESTVSRIRTEHFPLTLESARPSHTSQYLCASSSRTGNTGELFFGEGSRLTVL.

V and J are TRBV15 and TRBJ2-3; 8 bases are a match to TRBD2. V shed 3 bases, J shed 2 bases, and the junction held 7 bases outside the gene matches. This CDR3 spans 16 amino acids. Germline V lookup: CDR1 LNHNV, CDR2 YYDKDF (reference sequence). The CDR3 region has the DNA TGTGCCACCAGCAGGTTACGGGGGGGCCTCACAGATACGCAGTATTTT. Its translation: CATSRLRGGLTDTQYF.

The rearrangement links TRBV27 to TRBJ2-7; 8 positions match TRBD1. CDR3 length: 14 amino acids. Trimming removed 3 bases from V and 6 bases from J; junction bases left unmatched: 7. Germline loops: CDR1 MNHEY, CDR2 SMNVEV (reference sequence). CDR3 protein: CASSFRTGKFEQYF. The CDR3 nucleotides read TGTGCCAGCAGTTTCCGGACAGGGAAGTTCGAGCAGTACTTC.

The DNA of the CDR3 is TGTGCCTGCCCACCGGGGACCGGGAACACCGGGGAGCTGTTTTTT. As protein: CACPPGTGNTGELFF. The chain links TRBV30 to TRBJ2-2; D is tentatively TRBD1 or TRBD2 (5 bases each). CDR3 length: 15 residues. The germline V gene has CDR1 GTSNPN and CDR2 SVGIG (reference sequence). V was shortened by 6 bases and J by 1 base, with 15 bases between the two germline ends. Filled out from reference TRBV30 and TRBJ2-2, the complete variable domain reads SQTIHQWPATLVQPVGSPLSLECTVEGTSNPNLYWYRQAAGRGLQLLFYSVGIGQISSEVPQNLSASRPQDRQFILSSKKLLLSDSGFYLCACPPGTGNTGELFFGEGSRLTVL.

The gene calls are TRBV30 and TRBJ1-5; 9 bases fit TRBD1. Per germline, CDR1 GTSNPN and CDR2 SVGIG (reference sequence). CDR3 length equals 14 residues. With 4 bases clipped from V and 4 bases from J, the junction kept 5 bases outside the gene matches. CDR3 DNA sequence: TGTGCCTGGAAGGGACAGGGCTATAATCAGCCCCAGCATTTT. Protein product: CAWKGQGYNQPQHF.

The chain links TRBV5-6 to TRBJ2-4, with 11 positions matching TRBD2. Germline lookup yields CDR1 SGHDT and CDR2 YYEEEE. CDR3 length: 14 residues. V was clipped by 2 bases and J by 11 bases; unmatched bases: 6. The CDR3 DNA reads TGTGCCAGCAGCTTAACTAGCGGGGGAGTGGTTCAGTACTTC. This translates into CASSLTSGGVVQYF.

The rearrangement uses TRBV9 and TRBJ2-7; 8 positions match TRBD1. This CDR3 comprises 15 residues. Trimming cost V 3 bases and J 4 bases; bases outside gene matches: 9. Per germline, CDR1 SGDLS and CDR2 YYNGEE. This CDR3 is CASSAHPGTGYEQYF. The CDR3 DNA sequence: TGTGCCAGCAGCGCCCACCCCGGGACAGGTTACGAGCAGTACTTC.

The gene calls are TRBV11-2 and TRBJ1-6; TRBD1 might be the D (5 bases). Germline CDR1 reads SGHAT; CDR2 reads FQNNGV. V was shortened by 5 bases and J by 10 bases, with 21 bases between the two germline ends. CDR3 size: 16 residues. DNA for the CDR3: TGTGCCAGCAGCACCAAGATGGCAGGGTCTAGATCACCCCTCCACTTT. Translating it yields CASSTKMAGSRSPLHF. Using reference TRBV11-2 and TRBJ1-6 for the parts outside the CDR3, the full variable domain is EAGVAQSPRYKIIEKRQSVAFWCNPISGHATLYWYQQILGQGPKLLIQFQNNGVVDDSQLPKDRFSAERLKGVDSTLKIQPAKLEDSAVYLCASSTKMAGSRSPLHFGNGTRLTVT.

The chain has TRBV5-4 and TRBJ2-2; tentatively, D is TRBD1 (6 bases). Trimming stripped 4 bases from V and 2 bases from J, with 15 bases between. Germline V gives CDR1 SGHNT, CDR2 YYREEE (reference sequence). CDR3 length: 16 amino acids. CDR3 protein: CASSPEPGQNTGELFF. DNA of the CDR3: TGTGCCAGCAGCCCGGAACCGGGACAAAACACCGGGGAGCTGTTTTTT.

This clone showed up just once. The chain joins TRBV19 to TRBJ1-6; D not resolved. With 9 bases removed from V and 4 bases from J, the gap between germline ends came to 10 bases. The CDR3 consists of 13 residues. Germline loops: CDR1 LNHDA, CDR2 SQIVND (reference sequence). The CDR3 protein is CASRRVYNSPLHF. The CDR3 DNA follows: TGTGCCAGCCGACGGGTATATAATTCACCCCTCCACTTT.

This clone was recorded a few times. The chain combines TRBV6-6 with TRBJ2-3, with D possibly TRBD2 on 5 matching bases. The ends were cut back, 6 bases at V and 1 base at J, with 17 bases in the middle. This CDR3 spans 16 amino acids. Per germline, CDR1 MNHNY and CDR2 SVGAGI (reference sequence). CDR3 sequence reads: CASRGVIATGTDTQYF. In DNA form, the CDR3 reads TGTGCCAGCAGAGGAGTGATAGCGACTGGCACAGATACGCAGTATTTT.

The CDR3 loop is CAISEGGEAFF. Here the CDR3 DNA reads TGTGCCATCAGTGAAGGGGGTGAAGCTTTCTTT. V usage is TRBV10-3 and J usage is TRBJ1-1, with a tentative D call TRBD1 (6 bases). V lost 3 bases, J lost 7 bases, and 6 bases lay in between. Germline V gives CDR1 ENHRY, CDR2 SYGVKD. The CDR3 covers 11 residues.

The chain has TRBV12-5 and TRBJ1-5, with TRBD1 as a possible D gene (5 bases). The V gene's germline CDR1 is LGHNT and CDR2 FRNRAP. V shed 1 base and J shed 0 bases, with 19 bases lying between them. The length of the CDR3 is 19 residues. CDR3 region: CASGLAGTDSLNSNQPQHF. The CDR3 coding sequence is TGTGCTAGTGGTTTGGCCGGGACGGATTCACTTAATAGCAATCAGCCCCAGCATTTT.

This clone was recorded once. This sequence joins TRBV9 and TRBJ2-7, with 7 bases lining up with TRBD1. Germline values: CDR1 SGDLS, CDR2 YYNGEE. Trimming at V came to 4 bases and at J to 3 bases, leaving 10 bases not matched to a gene. This CDR3 comprises 15 residues. Written as DNA, the CDR3 is TGTGCCAGCAGCATAACAGGGGCCGGCAGCTACGAGCAGTACTTC. It encodes CASSITGAGSYEQYF.

V usage is TRBV10-2 and J usage is TRBJ2-7; no clear D gene. CDR3 length: 13 amino acids. Germline V CDR1 and CDR2: WSHSY, SAAADI. The germline V and J ends were trimmed by 2 bases and 7 bases, with 12 bases remaining between them. The CDR3 nucleotides read TGCGCCAGCAGTGAGCCCCCAGGCTTGGAGCAGTACTTC. Amino acids: CASSEPPGLEQYF.

The chain links TRBV11-3 to TRBJ1-2; 8 bases match TRBD1. The CDR3 runs to 16 residues. Germline CDR1 reads SGHNT; CDR2 reads YENEEA. J gave up 8 bases and V 7 bases, and 18 bases lay outside the gene matches. The DNA for the CDR3 is TGTGCCAGCACCCCGTTAATCAGGGGGCGGATACGGGGCTACACCTTC. Translating gives CASTPLIRGRIRGYTF.

The rearrangement uses TRBV28 and TRBJ2-3; D uncertain. With 2 bases removed from V and 2 bases from J, the gap between germline ends came to 11 bases. The CDR3 length is 15 residues. Germline CDR1 reads MDHEN; CDR2 reads SYDVKM. CDR3 region: CASSLPSMLTDTQYF. CDR3 in DNA: TGTGCCAGCAGTTTACCCTCGATGCTCACAGATACGCAGTATTTT.

This chain connects TRBV7-9 to TRBJ2-2; D ambiguous. Germline V CDR1 and CDR2: SEHNR, FQNEAQ (reference sequence). The ends were cut back, 5 bases at V and 7 bases at J, with 8 bases in the middle. The CDR3 covers 12 residues. This CDR3 is CASSLGVGELFF. The CDR3 nucleotides are TGTGCCAGCAGCCTTGGGGTCGGGGAGCTGTTTTTT.

The chain links TRBV6-6 to TRBJ2-2; D gene uncertain. The V gene lost 4 bases and the J gene lost 7 bases, with 13 bases spanning the gap. The V gene's germline CDR1 is MNHNY and CDR2 SVGAGI (reference sequence). The CDR3 runs to 14 residues. CDR3 coding DNA: TGTGCCAGCAGTTTCCACTTAGCAGGCGGGGAGCTGTTTTTT. It yields the protein CASSFHLAGGELFF.

V and J are TRBV15 and TRBJ2-7; D gene uncertain. The V gene lost 0 bases and the J gene lost 6 bases, with 9 bases spanning the gap. Germline V lookup: CDR1 LNHNV, CDR2 YYDKDF (reference sequence). This CDR3 is built from 13 residues. The chain's CDR3 is CATSRDLEREQYF. The DNA for the CDR3 is TGTGCCACCAGCAGAGATCTGGAGCGCGAGCAGTACTTC. Looking up the rest from reference TRBV15 and TRBJ2-7 gives the full variable domain: DAMVIQNPRYQVTQFGKPVTLSCSQTLNHNVMYWYQQKSSQAPKLLFHYYDKDFNNEADTPDNFQSRRPNTSFCFLDIRSPGLGDTAMYLCATSRDLEREQYFGPGTRLTVT.

The chain has TRBV13 and TRBJ2-4; D remains ambiguous. CDR1 is PRHDT and CDR2 is FYEKMQ in the germline V gene (reference sequence). The V gene lost 4 bases and the J gene lost 7 bases, with 14 bases spanning the gap. CDR3 length equals 14 residues. CDR3 in amino acids: CASSSGRPRNIQYF. In DNA form, the CDR3 reads TGTGCCAGCAGCTCTGGACGGCCCAGGAACATTCAGTACTTC.

The chain has TRBV25-1 and TRBJ1-2; D gene unclear. The germline V gene has CDR1 MGHDK and CDR2 SYGVNS. The CDR3 consists of 14 residues. V was trimmed by 5 bases and J by 5 bases, leaving 15 bases between them. The CDR3 sequence is CASSPTGRRYGYTF. Here the CDR3 DNA reads TGTGCCAGCAGTCCCACCGGGAGGAGATATGGCTACACCTTC.

This clone was seen more than once but under ten times. The chain joins TRBV6-4 to TRBJ1-2; TRBD1 is a possible D gene (6 bases). CDR1 and CDR2 from the germline V gene are MRHNA and SNTAGT. Trimming removed 5 bases at V and 4 bases at J, with 14 bases between. The CDR3 is 14 residues long. The CDR3 here is CASSLQGGGYGYTF. The DNA of the CDR3 is TGTGCCAGCAGTCTACAGGGCGGTGGCTATGGCTACACCTTC.

The V gene is TRBV19, the J gene TRBJ2-2, with a weak D call TRBD1 (6 bases). Germline V gene lookup returns CDR1 LNHDA and CDR2 SQIVND (reference sequence). Deletions cut 3 bases from V and 4 bases from J, with 24 bases between. The CDR3 loop spans 19 amino acids. CDR3 residues: CASSIVSLSGALSTGELFF. CDR3 DNA sequence: TGTGCCAGTAGTATCGTCAGCCTTTCAGGGGCCCTGAGCACCGGGGAGCTGTTTTTT.

The chain employs TRBV7-9 and TRBJ2-3, with TRBD2 matching 7 bases. Germline CDR1 SEHNR, CDR2 FQNEAQ (reference sequence). The CDR3 extends over 16 amino acids. J lost 0 bases, V lost 5 bases, and 8 bases had no gene match. CDR3 loop: CASSVRLAASTDTQYF. The CDR3 region has the DNA TGTGCCAGCAGCGTACGGCTAGCGGCTAGCACAGATACGCAGTATTTT.